This TCR beta chain was identified during a study of blood T cell repertoires in COVID-19. Turning to the study itself: Specimens from acute and convalescent COVID-19 originated in the United States, Italy and Spain. The analysed material was cDNA or gDNA that came from T cells, B-cell-depleted T cells, or PBMCs.

Original analysis: How many nucleated cells were present was estimated from reference gene primer amplification. Libraries were prepared by immunoSEQ multiplex PCR; TCRdb keeps only in-frame clonotypes and omits some of them. Clone size and the V and J calls come from that table; the DNA yielded D and trimming. The table shows some 120,000 clones, with 60% to 80% occurring only once. Sequencing input: peripheral blood. This TCR was sampled from a human donor in a cohort sampled during active COVID-19.

CDR3 region: CASSQDRGGRGYGYTF. The CDR3 bases are TGTGCCAGCAGCCAAGATAGGGGGGGCAGGGGTTATGGCTACACCTTC. The chain carries TRBV4-2 and TRBJ1-2, with D tentatively TRBD1 (6 bases). V lost 0 bases, J lost 5 bases, and 16 bases lay in between. CDR1 and CDR2 from the germline V gene are LGHNA and YNFKEQ. This CDR3 comprises 16 residues.